This is a list of T cell receptor beta chains from one sample in a study of a mutant IDH1 vaccine in newly diagnosed glioma. Sequenced by immunoSEQ multiplex PCR; TCRdb stores in-frame clones only, minus some. The sample contains about 50,000 clones, about nine tenths of which appear only once. The sample in question was PBMCs, obtained from a glioma patient treated with radiotherapy, temozolomide or both. These receptors were obtained from a man aged 40-50 years with glioma. The CDR3 runs from the conserved cysteine through the conserved F or W. The D gene is left open where the match is weak. Clone size appears in some rows only: once, few, many, or a class for an expanded clone.

clone size	D gene	V gene	J gene	CDR3 protein	CDR3 DNA
.	TRBD2	TRBV7-6	TRBJ2-2	CASTAGGGINTGELFF	TGTGCCAGCACCGCGGGGGGCGGGATCAACACCGGGGAGCTGTTTTTT
.	TRBD1	TRBV11-2	TRBJ2-5	CASSFNRGAETQYF	TGTGCCAGCAGCTTTAACAGGGGAGCGGAGACCCAGTACTTC
once	TRBD1	TRBV28	TRBJ2-7	CASSAGQGRSEQYF	TGTGCCAGCAGCGCCGGACAGGGAAGAAGCGAGCAGTACTTC
.	.	TRBV9	TRBJ2-5	CASSARLGGVETQYF	TGTGCCAGCAGCGCTAGGCTTGGAGGGGTAGAGACCCAGTACTTC
.	.	TRBV6-5	TRBJ2-7	CASSPYGSSYEQYF	TGTGCCAGCAGCCCTTACGGGAGCTCCTACGAGCAGTACTTC
.	TRBD2	TRBV2	TRBJ2-5	CASSARGGETQYF	TGTGCCAGCAGTGCCCGGGGGGGGGAGACCCAGTACTTC
few	.	TRBV19	TRBJ2-5	CASTNSGPETQYF	TGTGCCAGTACCAACTCCGGGCCGGAGACCCAGTACTTC
.	TRBD2	TRBV11-1	TRBJ2-3	CASSSDRLAGGPDTQYF	TGTGCCAGCAGCTCGGATAGACTAGCGGGAGGCCCAGATACGCAGTATTTT
.	TRBD1	TRBV19	TRBJ1-2	CASSALQGMSGYTF	TGTGCCAGTAGTGCTCTACAGGGGATGAGCGGCTACACCTTC
.	.	TRBV19	TRBJ1-3	CASNGQSSGNTIYF	TGTGCCAGTAACGGACAGTCATCCGGAAACACCATATATTTT
few	.	TRBV7-9	TRBJ2-7	CASSLGTKSPYEQYF	TGTGCCAGCAGCCTAGGGACAAAATCACCCTACGAGCAGTACTTC
.	.	TRBV7-3	TRBJ2-3	CASSPLVRDTQYF	TGTGCCAGCAGCCCTCTAGTGCGAGATACGCAGTATTTT
.	.	TRBV28	TRBJ1-5	CASSRTSGLNQPQHF	TGTGCCAGCAGTAGGACGTCGGGGCTCAATCAGCCCCAGCATTTT
.	.	TRBV20-1	TRBJ2-3	CSAPLGYTQYF	TGCAGTGCTCCCTTGGGATATACGCAGTATTTT
.	TRBD2	TRBV2	TRBJ2-5	CASRGLAVQETQYF	TGTGCCAGCAGGGGACTAGCGGTCCAAGAGACCCAGTACTTC
once	TRBD2	TRBV4-2	TRBJ2-7	CASSQARALAGGDSYEQYF	TGTGCCAGCAGCCAAGCGCGAGCGCTAGCGGGAGGAGACTCCTACGAGCAGTACTTC
.	TRBD2	TRBV4-3	TRBJ2-1	CASSQDLLLAGDTEQFF	TGCGCCAGCAGCCAAGATCTTTTGTTAGCGGGAGACACTGAGCAGTTCTTC
once	.	TRBV6-4	TRBJ2-6	CASSDLSSGANVLTF	TGTGCCAGCAGTGACCTATCCTCTGGGGCCAACGTCCTGACTTTC
.	TRBD2	TRBV19	TRBJ2-1	CASSPAGTRDNEQFF	TGTGCCAGTAGCCCCGCCGGGACTAGGGACAATGAGCAGTTCTTC
.	.	TRBV7-9	TRBJ1-4	CASSFGQANEKLFF	TGTGCCAGCAGCTTCGGCCAGGCTAATGAAAAACTGTTTTTT
.	TRBD2	TRBV9	TRBJ2-1	CASSVSVGLAASYNEQFF	TGTGCCAGCAGCGTTTCTGTTGGGCTAGCGGCTTCTTACAATGAGCAGTTCTTC
.	TRBD2	TRBV9	TRBJ2-6	CASSLLAVRGSGANVLTF	TGTGCCAGCAGCTTACTAGCGGTGCGTGGCTCTGGGGCCAACGTCCTGACTTTC
.	TRBD2	TRBV7-6	TRBJ2-7	CASSLGEGRYEQYF	TGTGCCAGCAGCTTAGGGGAGGGAAGGTACGAGCAGTACTTC
.	TRBD2	TRBV19	TRBJ2-1	CASKDLAEGNEQFF	TGTGCCAGTAAGGATCTAGCGGAAGGCAATGAGCAGTTCTTC
.	.	TRBV28	TRBJ2-3	CASSRSGAPKADTQYF	TGTGCCAGCAGTAGGAGCGGCGCCCCTAAGGCAGATACGCAGTATTTT